A single sample is the source of the 14 T cell receptor beta chains below, sequenced in a study of shared clonotypes between healthy human individuals. CD45RO-negative CD8 cells positively selected for CCR7 made up the naive population, which excluded terminally differentiated effector memory CD45RA+ cells. Generated by immunoSEQ multiplex PCR, the TCRdb table keeps only in-frame clones and is missing some. The sample gives millions of clones, roughly 91% of which show up once; 1.5% to 2% is in the top ten. Sequencing input: naive CD8+ T cells from PBMCs. These receptors were obtained from a man aged 18 to 29 in good health. Some clones in this sample may be carry-over from other donors' samples.

The V call is TRBV7-9, the J call TRBJ1-1; 7 nucleotides align to TRBD1. V lost 1 base, J lost 7 bases, and 6 bases stayed unmatched. In germline, CDR1 is SEHNR, CDR2 FQNEAQ (reference sequence). The CDR3 has 14 residues. As DNA, the CDR3 is TGTGCCAGCAGCTTAGGGGACAGCGACTTTGAAGCTTTCTTT. Its protein is CASSLGDSDFEAFF.

This chain connects TRBV25-1 to TRBJ1-3, with a possible D match to TRBD1 (5 bases). V was trimmed by 4 bases and J by 2 bases, leaving 12 bases between them. CDR1 and CDR2 (germline): MGHDK, SYGVNS. The CDR3 totals 15 residues. This chain's CDR3 is CASSAGPMPGNTIYF. CDR3 sequence (DNA): TGTGCCAGCAGTGCGGGGCCGATGCCTGGAAACACCATATATTTT.

The chain links TRBV4-1 to TRBJ2-7; D gene unclear. CDR1 is MGHRA and CDR2 is YSYEKL in the germline V gene. This CDR3 comprises 14 residues. The V gene lost 0 bases and the J gene lost 3 bases, with 9 bases spanning the gap. This chain's CDR3 is CASSQDIRDYEQYF. The CDR3 DNA is TGCGCCAGCAGCCAAGATATAAGGGACTACGAGCAGTACTTC.

The chain carries TRBV2 and TRBJ2-3, with no clear D. Germline V lookup: CDR1 SNHLY, CDR2 FYNNEI. The V and J ends lost 2 bases and 6 bases respectively, with 21 bases between them. The CDR3 sequence is 17 residues long. The CDR3 loop reads CASSERGSYSGWDTQYF. CDR3 DNA sequence: TGTGCCAGCAGTGAACGTGGCTCGTACTCTGGATGGGATACGCAGTATTTT.

This clone turned up a few times. The V gene is TRBV5-1, the J gene TRBJ1-1, with no clear D. The V gene's germline CDR1 is SGHRS and CDR2 YFSETQ. Trimming took off 6 bases at V and 1 base at J, with 10 bases between the two ends. This CDR3 is 13 amino acids long. This chain's CDR3 is CASNLAENTEAFF. The CDR3 DNA reads TGCGCCAGCAATTTGGCCGAGAACACTGAAGCTTTCTTT. Full variable domain (remainder filled in from reference TRBV5-1 and TRBJ1-1): KAGVTQTPRYLIKTRGQQVTLSCSPISGHRSVSWYQQTPGQGLQFLFEYFSETQRNKGNFPGRFSGRQFSNSRSEMNVSTLELGDSALYLCASNLAENTEAFFGQGTRLTVV.

The rearrangement uses TRBV7-9 and TRBJ1-4; TRBD1 aligns across 8 bases. The CDR3 has 14 residues. The V gene end was trimmed by 5 bases and the J gene end by 8 bases; junction bases not matched to a gene: 7. Germline CDR1 SEHNR, CDR2 FQNEAQ (reference sequence). CDR3 in DNA: TGTGCCAGCAGCCCGGGACAGGAAAGAGAAAAACTGTTTTTT. Protein sequence: CASSPGQEREKLFF.

The CDR3 nucleotides are TGCGCCAGCAGCCAAAGTATAGCGGGAGGGCCTTCCGGGGAGCTGTTTTTT. It codes for CASSQSIAGGPSGELFF. J is TRBJ2-2 and V is TRBV5-1, with 11 bases identical to TRBD2. The V and J ends lost 4 bases and 6 bases, in that order; junction bases with no gene match: 11. CDR1 is SGHRS, CDR2 YFSETQ, per germline. This CDR3 spans 17 amino acids.

The V and J genes are TRBV19 and TRBJ1-2; D gene unclear. The CDR3 length is 14 residues. Deletions cut 5 bases from V and 3 bases from J, with 13 bases between. Looked up from germline, CDR1 is LNHDA and CDR2 is SQIVND (reference sequence). The CDR3 DNA reads TGTGCCAGTAGTTCCTGGACGGATTACTATGGCTACACCTTC. It yields the protein CASSSWTDYYGYTF.

The rearrangement links TRBV9 to TRBJ1-2; no clear D. V shed 4 bases and J shed 0 bases, with 10 bases lying between them. This CDR3 region has 14 residues. Germline V lookup: CDR1 SGDLS, CDR2 YYNGEE. The CDR3 sequence is CASSPFNANYGYTF. As DNA, the CDR3 is TGTGCCAGCAGCCCCTTCAATGCTAACTATGGCTACACCTTC.

The chain joins TRBV7-9 to TRBJ1-2, with 7 bases matching TRBD1. This CDR3 contains 14 residues. CDR1 and CDR2 (germline): SEHNR, FQNEAQ (reference sequence). Losses at the gene ends were 3 bases for V and 2 bases for J; bases not matched to a gene: 3. The CDR3 bases are TGTGCCAGCAGCTTGGGGGGACAGAACTATGGCTACACCTTC. This codes for CASSLGGQNYGYTF.

V gene TRBV30 combines with J gene TRBJ1-2; perhaps TRBD1 as D (5 bases). The CDR3 covers 12 residues. The V gene's germline CDR1 is GTSNPN and CDR2 SVGIG (reference sequence). V lost 1 base to trimming and J lost 6 bases, with 9 bases between them. CDR3 region: CAWSGGADGYTF. CDR3 sequence (DNA): TGTGCCTGGAGTGGAGGGGCGGATGGCTACACCTTC.

V and J are TRBV28 and TRBJ2-7; 7 bases match TRBD1. Germline V lookup: CDR1 MDHEN, CDR2 SYDVKM. The CDR3 sequence is 13 residues long. With 5 bases clipped from V and 5 bases from J, the junction kept 6 bases outside the gene matches. The CDR3 sequence: CASSLTGSNEQYF. CDR3 coding DNA: TGTGCCAGCAGTCTGACAGGGTCCAACGAGCAGTACTTC.

This chain uses TRBV9 with TRBJ2-1; 11 nucleotides agree with TRBD2. Germline loops: CDR1 SGDLS, CDR2 YYNGEE. With V trimmed by 1 base and J by 10 bases, 1 base remained unmatched. This CDR3 is built from 13 residues. CDR3 protein: CASSVRTSGEQFF. In DNA, the CDR3 is TGTGCCAGCAGCGTAAGGACTAGCGGGGAGCAGTTCTTC.

Remarks on this clone: Other nucleotide sequences from this sample produce the same CDR3. The genes are TRBV29-1 and TRBJ2-7; tentatively, D is TRBD1 (6 bases). Trimming cost V 3 bases and J 2 bases, with 8 bases left between them. This CDR3 is 12 amino acids long. Germline loops: CDR1 SQVTM, CDR2 ANQGSEA. The CDR3 here is CSVEGAPYEQYF. CDR3 DNA sequence: TGCAGCGTTGAGGGGGCTCCCTACGAGCAGTACTTC.